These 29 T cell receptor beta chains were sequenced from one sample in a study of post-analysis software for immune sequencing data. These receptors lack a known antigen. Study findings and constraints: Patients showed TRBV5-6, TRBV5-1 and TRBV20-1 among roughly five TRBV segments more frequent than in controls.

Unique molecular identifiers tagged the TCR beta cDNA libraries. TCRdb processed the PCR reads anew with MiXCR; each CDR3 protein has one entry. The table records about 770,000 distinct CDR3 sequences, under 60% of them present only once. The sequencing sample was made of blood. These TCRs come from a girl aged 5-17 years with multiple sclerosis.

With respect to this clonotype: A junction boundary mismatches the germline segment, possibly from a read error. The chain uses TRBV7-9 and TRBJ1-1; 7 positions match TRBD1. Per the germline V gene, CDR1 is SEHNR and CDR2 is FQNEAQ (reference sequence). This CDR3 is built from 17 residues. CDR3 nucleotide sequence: TGTGTCAGCAGGTTACCCGGACAGGCGGGGTTCAGCACTGAAGCTTTCTTT. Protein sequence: CVSRLPGQAGFSTEAFF.

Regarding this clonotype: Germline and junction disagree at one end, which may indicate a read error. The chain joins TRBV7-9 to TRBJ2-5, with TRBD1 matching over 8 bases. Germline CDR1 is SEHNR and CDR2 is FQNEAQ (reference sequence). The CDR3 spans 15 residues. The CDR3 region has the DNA TGTGCCAACAGCCCAACTGACAGGGGATGGGAGACCCAGTACTTC. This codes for CANSPTDRGWETQYF.

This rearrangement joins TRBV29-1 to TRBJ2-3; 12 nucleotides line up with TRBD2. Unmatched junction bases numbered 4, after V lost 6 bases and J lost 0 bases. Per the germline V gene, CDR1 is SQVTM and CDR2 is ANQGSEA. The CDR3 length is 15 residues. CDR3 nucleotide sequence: TGCAGCGTAAAGGGACTAGCGGGTAGCACAGATACGCAGTATTTT. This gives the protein CSVKGLAGSTDTQYF.

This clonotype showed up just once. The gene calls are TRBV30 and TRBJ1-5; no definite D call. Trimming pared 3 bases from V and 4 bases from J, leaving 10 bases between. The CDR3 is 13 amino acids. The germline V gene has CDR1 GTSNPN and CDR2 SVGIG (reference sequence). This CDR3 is CAWSATGNQPQHF. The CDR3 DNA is TGTGCCTGGAGCGCCACGGGGAATCAGCCCCAGCATTTT.

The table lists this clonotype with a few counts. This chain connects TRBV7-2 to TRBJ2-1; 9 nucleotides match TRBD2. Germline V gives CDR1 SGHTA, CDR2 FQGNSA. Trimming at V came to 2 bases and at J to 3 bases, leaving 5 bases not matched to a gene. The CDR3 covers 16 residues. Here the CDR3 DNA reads TGTGCCAGCAGCTTAACCGGGACTAGCAGCTACAATGAGCAGTTCTTC. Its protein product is CASSLTGTSSYNEQFF.

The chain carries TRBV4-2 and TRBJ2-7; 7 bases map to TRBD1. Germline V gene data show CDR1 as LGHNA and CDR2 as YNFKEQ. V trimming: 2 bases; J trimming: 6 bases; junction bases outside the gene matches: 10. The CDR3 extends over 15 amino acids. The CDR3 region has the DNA TGTGCCAGCAGCCAACGAGGACAGGCAGACTGCGAGCAGTACTTC. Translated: CASSQRGQADCEQYF.

The CDR3 reads CASSVDAGQGFSEQYF. For the CDR3, the DNA is TGTGCCAGCAGCGTAGACGCGGGGCAGGGGTTTTCCGAGCAGTACTTC. The rearrangement uses TRBV9 and TRBJ2-7, with D perhaps matching TRBD1 or TRBD2 (6 bases each). The germline gives CDR1 SGDLS, CDR2 YYNGEE. The CDR3 covers 16 residues. The ends were cut back, 0 bases at V and 6 bases at J, with 19 bases in the middle.

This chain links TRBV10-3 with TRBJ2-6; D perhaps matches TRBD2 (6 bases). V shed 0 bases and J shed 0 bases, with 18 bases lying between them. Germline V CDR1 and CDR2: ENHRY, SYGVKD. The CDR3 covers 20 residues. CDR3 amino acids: CAISESSWRATSSGANVLTF. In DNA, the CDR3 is TGTGCCATCAGTGAGTCCTCTTGGAGGGCAACGAGCTCTGGGGCCAACGTCCTGACTTTC.

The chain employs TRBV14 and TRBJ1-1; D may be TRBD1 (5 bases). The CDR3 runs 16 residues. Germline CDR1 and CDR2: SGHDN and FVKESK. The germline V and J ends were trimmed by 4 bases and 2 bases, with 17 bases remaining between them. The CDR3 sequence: CASSPGPGSSNTEAFF. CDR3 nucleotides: TGTGCCAGCAGCCCCGGTCCAGGGAGCAGCAACACTGAAGCTTTCTTT.

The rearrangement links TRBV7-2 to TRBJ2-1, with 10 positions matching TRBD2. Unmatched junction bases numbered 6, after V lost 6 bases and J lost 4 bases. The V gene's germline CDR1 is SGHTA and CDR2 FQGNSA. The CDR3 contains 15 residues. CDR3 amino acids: CASRPPSGSYNEQFF. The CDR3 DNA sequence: TGTGCCAGCAGGCCTCCTAGCGGGAGTTACAATGAGCAGTTCTTC.

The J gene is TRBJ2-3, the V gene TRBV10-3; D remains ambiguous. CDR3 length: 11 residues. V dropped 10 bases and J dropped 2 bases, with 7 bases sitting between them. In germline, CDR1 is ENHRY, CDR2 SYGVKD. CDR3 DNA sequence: TGTGCCACGAGCCTCACAGATACGCAGTATTTT. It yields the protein CATSLTDTQYF.

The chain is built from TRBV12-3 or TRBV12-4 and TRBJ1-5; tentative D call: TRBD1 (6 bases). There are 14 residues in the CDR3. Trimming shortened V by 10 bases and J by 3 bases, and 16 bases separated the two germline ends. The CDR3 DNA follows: TGTGCCATCTCCAATGCAGGGGACAATCAGCCCCAGCATTTT. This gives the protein CAISNAGDNQPQHF.

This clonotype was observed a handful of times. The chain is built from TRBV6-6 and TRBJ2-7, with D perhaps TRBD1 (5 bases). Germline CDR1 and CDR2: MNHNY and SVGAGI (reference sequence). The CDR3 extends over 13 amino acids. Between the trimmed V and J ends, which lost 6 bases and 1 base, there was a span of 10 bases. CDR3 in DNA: TGTGCCAGCAGAGGCAGGGAATCCTACGAGCAGTACTTC. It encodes CASRGRESYEQYF.

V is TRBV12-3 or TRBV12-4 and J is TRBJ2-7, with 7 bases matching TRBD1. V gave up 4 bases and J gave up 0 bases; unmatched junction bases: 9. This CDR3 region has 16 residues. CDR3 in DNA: TGTGCCAGCAGTTCTTCCGGGACAGAGAGCTCCTACGAGCAGTACTTC. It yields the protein CASSSSGTESSYEQYF.

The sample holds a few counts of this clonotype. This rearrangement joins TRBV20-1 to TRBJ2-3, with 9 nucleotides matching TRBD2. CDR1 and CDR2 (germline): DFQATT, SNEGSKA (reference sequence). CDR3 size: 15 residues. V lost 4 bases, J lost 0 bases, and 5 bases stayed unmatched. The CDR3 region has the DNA TGCAGTGCTATCAATAGCGGGAGAAGCACAGATACGCAGTATTTT. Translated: CSAINSGRSTDTQYF.

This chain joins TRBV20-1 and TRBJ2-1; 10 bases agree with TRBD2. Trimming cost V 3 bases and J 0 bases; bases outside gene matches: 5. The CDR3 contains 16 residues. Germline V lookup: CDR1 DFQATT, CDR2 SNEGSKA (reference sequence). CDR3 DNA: TGCAGTGCTAGGGGGACTAGCGATCCCTCCTACAATGAGCAGTTCTTC. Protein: CSARGTSDPSYNEQFF.

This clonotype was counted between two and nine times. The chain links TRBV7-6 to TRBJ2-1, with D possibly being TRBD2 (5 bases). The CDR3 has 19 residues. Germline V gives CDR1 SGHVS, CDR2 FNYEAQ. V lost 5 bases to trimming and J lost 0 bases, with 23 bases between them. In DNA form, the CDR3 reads TGTGCCAGCAGCCCCAGCGTAATGGGCCGGGGTAGCTCCTACAATGAGCAGTTCTTC. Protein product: CASSPSVMGRGSSYNEQFF.

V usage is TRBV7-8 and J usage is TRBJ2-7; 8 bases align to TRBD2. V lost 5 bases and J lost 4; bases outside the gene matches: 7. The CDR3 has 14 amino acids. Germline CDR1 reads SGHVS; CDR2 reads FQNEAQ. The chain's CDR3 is CASSPGTRGYEQYF. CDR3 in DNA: TGTGCCAGCAGCCCCGGGACTAGAGGGTACGAGCAGTACTTC. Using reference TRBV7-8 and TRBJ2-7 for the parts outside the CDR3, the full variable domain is GAGVSQSPRYKVAKRGQDVALRCDPISGHVSLFWYQQALGQGPEFLTYFQNEAQLDKSGLPSDRFFAERPEGSVSTLKIQRTQQEDSAVYLCASSPGTRGYEQYFGPGTRLTVT.

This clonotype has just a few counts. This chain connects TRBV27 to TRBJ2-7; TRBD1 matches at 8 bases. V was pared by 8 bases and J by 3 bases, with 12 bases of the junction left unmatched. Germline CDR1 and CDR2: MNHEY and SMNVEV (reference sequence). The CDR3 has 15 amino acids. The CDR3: CASGLGTGGRYEQYF. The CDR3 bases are TGTGCCAGCGGACTTGGAACAGGGGGGCGCTACGAGCAGTACTTC.

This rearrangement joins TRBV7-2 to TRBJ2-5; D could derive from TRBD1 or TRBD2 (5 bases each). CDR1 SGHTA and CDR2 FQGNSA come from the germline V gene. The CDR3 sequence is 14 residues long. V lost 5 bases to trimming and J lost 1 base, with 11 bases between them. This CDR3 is CASSQWGSQETQYF. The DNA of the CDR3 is TGTGCCAGCAGCCAATGGGGGAGCCAAGAGACCCAGTACTTC.

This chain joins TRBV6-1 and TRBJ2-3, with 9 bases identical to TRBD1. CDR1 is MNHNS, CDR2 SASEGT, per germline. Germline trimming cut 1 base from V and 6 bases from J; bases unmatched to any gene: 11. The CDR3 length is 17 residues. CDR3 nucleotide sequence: TGTGCCAGCAGTGAAGAGGCGGGGACAGGGTACGTGGATACGCAGTATTTT. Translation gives CASSEEAGTGYVDTQYF.

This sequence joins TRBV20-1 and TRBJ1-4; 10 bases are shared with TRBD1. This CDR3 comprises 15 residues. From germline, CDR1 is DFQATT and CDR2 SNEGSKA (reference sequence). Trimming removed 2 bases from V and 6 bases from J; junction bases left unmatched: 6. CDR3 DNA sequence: TGCAGTGCTAGACCAACCGGGACAGGGGATGAAAAACTGTTTTTT. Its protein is CSARPTGTGDEKLFF.

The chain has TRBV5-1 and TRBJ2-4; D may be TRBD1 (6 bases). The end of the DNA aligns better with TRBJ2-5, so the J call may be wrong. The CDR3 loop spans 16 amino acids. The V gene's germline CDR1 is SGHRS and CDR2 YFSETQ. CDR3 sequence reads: CASSLATGMYGETQYF. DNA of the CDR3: TGCGCCAGCAGCTTGGCAACAGGGATGTATGGGGAGACCCAGTACTTC.

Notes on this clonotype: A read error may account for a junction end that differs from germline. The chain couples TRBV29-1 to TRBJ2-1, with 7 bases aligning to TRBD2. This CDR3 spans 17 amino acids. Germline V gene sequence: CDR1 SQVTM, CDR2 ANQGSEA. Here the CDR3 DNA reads TGCGGCGTTGAAGACCCCGGACTAGAGGGCACCTACAATGAGCAGTTCTTC. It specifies CGVEDPGLEGTYNEQFF.

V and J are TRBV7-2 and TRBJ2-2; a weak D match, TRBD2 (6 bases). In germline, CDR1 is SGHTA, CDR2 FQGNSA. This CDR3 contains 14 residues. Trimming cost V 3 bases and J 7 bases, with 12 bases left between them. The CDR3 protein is CASSFGGNRGELFF. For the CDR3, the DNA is TGTGCCAGCAGCTTTGGCGGGAATCGCGGGGAGCTGTTTTTT.

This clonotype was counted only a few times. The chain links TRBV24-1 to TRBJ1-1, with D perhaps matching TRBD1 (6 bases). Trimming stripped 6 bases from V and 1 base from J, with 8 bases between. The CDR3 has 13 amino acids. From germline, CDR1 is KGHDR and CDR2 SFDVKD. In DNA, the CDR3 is TGTGCCACCAGTTCCAGGGGGAACACTGAAGCTTTCTTT. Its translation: CATSSRGNTEAFF.

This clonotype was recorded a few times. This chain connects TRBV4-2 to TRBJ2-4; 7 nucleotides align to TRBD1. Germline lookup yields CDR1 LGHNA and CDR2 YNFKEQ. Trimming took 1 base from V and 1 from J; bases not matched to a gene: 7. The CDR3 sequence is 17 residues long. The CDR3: CASSQALTGKAKNIQYF. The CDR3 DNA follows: TGTGCCAGCAGCCAAGCCTTGACAGGGAAGGCCAAAAACATTCAGTACTTC.

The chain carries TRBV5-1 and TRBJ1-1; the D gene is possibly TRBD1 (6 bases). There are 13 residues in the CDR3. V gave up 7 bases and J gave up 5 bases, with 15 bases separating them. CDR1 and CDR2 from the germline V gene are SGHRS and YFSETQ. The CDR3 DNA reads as TGCGCCAGCGGGAAGACAGGCGTGACTGAAGCTTTCTTT. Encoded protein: CASGKTGVTEAFF.

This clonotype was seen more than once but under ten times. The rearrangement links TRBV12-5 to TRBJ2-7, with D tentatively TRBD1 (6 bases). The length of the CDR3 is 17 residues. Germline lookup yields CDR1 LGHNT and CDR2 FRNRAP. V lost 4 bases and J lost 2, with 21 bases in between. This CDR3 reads CASGWSQGRAEAYEQYF. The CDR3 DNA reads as TGTGCTAGTGGTTGGAGCCAGGGGCGGGCAGAGGCCTACGAGCAGTACTTC.